This TCR beta chain was sequenced during a study of control samples from healthy donors and cancer patients. The assay was immunoSEQ multiplex PCR, and TCRdb's table has in-frame clones only and misses some. The table includes some 150,000 clones, about 93% detected once. The CDR3 consists of 15 residues. Between the trimmed V and J ends, which lost 3 bases and 1 base, there was a span of 13 bases. CDR1 and CDR2 from the germline V gene are GTSNPN and SVGIG (reference sequence). The sequencing input was blood. The chain employs TRBV30 and TRBJ1-5; possible D gene TRBD1, 6 bases. The sequence derives from a man aged 45 to 65 in good health. The CDR3 region is CAWSPFGTSNQPQHF. In nucleotides, the CDR3 is TGTGCCTGGAGCCCTTTTGGGACAAGCAATCAGCCCCAGCATTTT. The variable domain in full, with the rest retrieved from reference TRBV30 and TRBJ1-5, is SQTIHQWPATLVQPVGSPLSLECTVEGTSNPNLYWYRQAAGRGLQLLFYSVGIGQISSEVPQNLSASRPQDRQFILSSKKLLLSDSGFYLCAWSPFGTSNQPQHFGDGTRLSIL.